Following are 32 T cell receptor beta chains from one sample sequenced in a study of early T cells in non-severe SARS-CoV-2 infection. MiXCR, run by TCRdb on the 5' RACE reads, gives a single entry per CDR3 protein. The table includes about 50,000 distinct CDR3 sequences, approximately 9% detected once. The source material was whole blood, sampled at baseline. The receptors here all came from an adult who was a healthcare worker with PCR-confirmed SARS-CoV-2 infection or an uninfected control (not recorded which).

This chain connects TRBV5-4 to TRBJ2-5, with 9 bases lining up with TRBD1. Per germline, CDR1 SGHNT and CDR2 YYREEE (reference sequence). V shed 7 bases, J shed 1 base, and the junction held 5 bases outside the gene matches. This CDR3 spans 14 amino acids. The CDR3 is CASGGQGAQETQYF. In nucleotides, the CDR3 is TGTGCCAGCGGGGGACAGGGAGCCCAAGAGACCCAGTACTTC.

The CDR3 here is CASSPDGERGGYNEQFF. The CDR3 DNA sequence: TGTGCCAGCAGCCCAGACGGGGAACGGGGGGGCTACAATGAGCAGTTCTTC. This chain uses TRBV7-2 with TRBJ2-1, with 8 bases aligning to TRBD2. Germline V gene data show CDR1 as SGHTA and CDR2 as FQGNSA. The V and J ends lost 5 bases and 3 bases, in that order; junction bases with no gene match: 12. The CDR3 extends over 17 amino acids.

This sequence joins TRBV20-1 and TRBJ2-7; D is unresolved. CDR3 size: 13 residues. V lost 3 bases and J 4 bases, leaving 13 bases between the germline ends. Germline V gene lookup returns CDR1 DFQATT and CDR2 SNEGSKA (reference sequence). Here the CDR3 reads CSASPDPGYEQYF. CDR3 DNA sequence: TGCAGTGCTAGCCCGGACCCCGGGTACGAGCAGTACTTC.

V and J are TRBV11-1 and TRBJ2-1; D tentatively fits TRBD1 or TRBD2 (5 bases each). Germline V CDR1 and CDR2: SGHAT, FQDESV (reference sequence). The CDR3 totals 15 residues. V was trimmed by 1 base and J by 3 bases, leaving 10 bases between them. CDR3 bases: TGTGCCAGCAGCTTAGTCGGGGCTGGCTACAATGAGCAGTTCTTC. Encoded protein: CASSLVGAGYNEQFF.

With respect to this clonotype: A much larger clone lies one base from this, so it may be a read error. The chain combines TRBV7-2 with TRBJ2-1; D tentatively reads TRBD1 or TRBD2 (5 bases each). CDR1 is SGHTA and CDR2 is FQGNSA in the germline V gene. V lost 5 bases, J lost 16 bases, and 18 bases lay in between. This CDR3 contains 12 residues. The CDR3 reads CASSNAGAAVFF. CDR3 DNA: TGTGCCAGCAGCAATGCCGGGGCAGCTGTTTTCTTC. The full variable domain, in which reference TRBV7-2 and TRBJ2-1 provide the parts outside the CDR3, is GAGVSQSPSNKVTEKGKDVELRCDPISGHTALYWYRQSLGQGLEFLIYFQGNSAPDKSGLPSDRFSAERTGGSVSTLTIQRTQQEDSAVYLCASSNAGAAVFFGPGTRLTVL.

In this sample, this clonotype turned up many times. V is TRBV6-6 and J is TRBJ2-1; D is unresolved. Trimming took off 0 bases at V and 4 bases at J, with 7 bases between the two ends. This CDR3 spans 14 amino acids. CDR1 is MNHNY and CDR2 is SVGAGI in the germline V gene (reference sequence). The CDR3 region has the DNA TGTGCCAGCAGTTACTCGAAGGTGTACAATGAGCAGTTCTTC. Its translation: CASSYSKVYNEQFF.

As concerns this clonotype: An end of the junction does not agree with germline; a read error may underlie this. Here the CDR3 DNA reads TGCAGCGGATCGACAGGGAGGAACACTGAAGCTTCCTTT. It is translated as CSGSTGRNTEASF. The chain has TRBV29-1 and TRBJ1-1; 7 nucleotides agree with TRBD1. Germline lookup yields CDR1 SQVTM and CDR2 ANQGSEA. This CDR3 contains 13 residues.

This clonotype was detected a few times. The V call is TRBV30, the J call TRBJ1-1, with 7 bases aligning to TRBD1. V was pared by 2 bases and J by 5 bases, with 8 bases of the junction left unmatched. Germline CDR1 reads GTSNPN; CDR2 reads SVGIG (reference sequence). The CDR3 sequence is 14 residues long. The CDR3 nucleotides are TGTGCCTGGAGTTGGGCAGGGGGAAGAACTGAAGCTTTCTTT. Amino acids: CAWSWAGGRTEAFF.

This clonotype has only a few counts. J is TRBJ2-1 and V is TRBV29-1; perhaps D is TRBD1 or TRBD2 (5 bases each). From germline, CDR1 is SQVTM and CDR2 ANQGSEA. This CDR3 spans 14 amino acids. V was trimmed by 2 bases and J by 9 bases, leaving 17 bases between them. The CDR3 region is CSVEIRGQTGEQFF. DNA for the CDR3: TGCAGCGTTGAAATCCGGGGCCAGACGGGTGAGCAGTTCTTC.

This clonotype appeared many times. For the CDR3, the DNA is TGTGCCAGCAGCTTAGTGGTGGGGTCCCGGACGCAGTATTTT. It specifies CASSLVVGSRTQYF. The V gene is TRBV11-2, the J gene TRBJ2-3; D uncertain. Deletions cut 1 base from V and 9 bases from J, with 14 bases between. Germline V lookup: CDR1 SGHAT, CDR2 FQNNGV. This CDR3 is 14 amino acids long.

The rearrangement uses TRBV5-1 and TRBJ2-3; 7 nucleotides agree with TRBD1. Germline V gene data show CDR1 as SGHRS and CDR2 as YFSETQ. J lost 6 bases, V lost 4 bases, and 5 bases had no gene match. The CDR3 runs 13 residues. The CDR3, as DNA: TGCGCCAGCAGCCCGCAGGGGGACGATACGCAGTATTTT. Translation gives CASSPQGDDTQYF.

This clonotype has more than one count but fewer than ten. The rearrangement links TRBV18 to TRBJ2-2; TRBD1 aligns across 8 bases. V lost 3 bases and J lost 5; bases outside the gene matches: 8. The length of the CDR3 is 16 residues. Looked up from germline, CDR1 is KGHSH and CDR2 is LQKENI. CDR3 DNA sequence: TGTGCCAGCTCACCTGGACAGGGATCGTGGACCGGGGAGCTGTTTTTT. Its translation: CASSPGQGSWTGELFF.

This clonotype was recorded many times. The chain has TRBV7-7 and TRBJ2-5; D remains ambiguous. This CDR3 spans 13 amino acids. Germline assignment: CDR1 SSHAT and CDR2 FNYEAQ (reference sequence). V was pared by 3 bases and J by 1 base, with 6 bases between. The CDR3: CASSLGLQETQYF. Here the CDR3 DNA reads TGTGCCAGCAGCTTGGGCCTCCAAGAGACCCAGTACTTC.

This chain joins TRBV7-2 and TRBJ1-5; TRBD1 is a possible D gene (5 bases). Between the trimmed V and J ends, which lost 1 base and 3 bases, there was a span of 10 bases. The CDR3 loop spans 15 amino acids. Germline CDR1 SGHTA, CDR2 FQGNSA. The CDR3 DNA reads as TGTGCCAGCAGCTTAGTCGCAGGGTCCAATCAGCCCCAGCATTTT. Protein product: CASSLVAGSNQPQHF. The complete variable domain, with remaining parts taken from reference TRBV7-2 and TRBJ1-5, reads GAGVSQSPSNKVTEKGKDVELRCDPISGHTALYWYRQSLGQGLEFLIYFQGNSAPDKSGLPSDRFSAERTGGSVSTLTIQRTQQEDSAVYLCASSLVAGSNQPQHFGDGTRLSIL.

This clonotype was seen more than once but under ten times. The rearrangement joins TRBV20-1 to TRBJ2-2, with TRBD1 matching over 11 bases. Germline V gene lookup returns CDR1 DFQATT and CDR2 SNEGSKA (reference sequence). The CDR3 length is 14 residues. J gave up 4 bases and V 6 bases, and 4 bases lay outside the gene matches. CDR3 nucleotide sequence: TGCAGTGCGGACAGGGGGCACTTCACCGGGGAGCTGTTTTTT. It is translated as CSADRGHFTGELFF.

This clonotype was observed many times. The chain uses TRBV29-1 and TRBJ1-2; possibly TRBD1 for D (5 bases). Germline CDR1 SQVTM, CDR2 ANQGSEA. The CDR3 extends over 12 amino acids. The V gene lost 2 bases and the J gene lost 7 bases, with 11 bases spanning the gap. This CDR3 reads CSVENDRSGYTF. CDR3 coding DNA: TGCAGCGTTGAAAACGACAGATCTGGCTACACCTTC.

This clonotype was counted at least ten times. The gene calls are TRBV20-1 and TRBJ2-7; 7 nucleotides match TRBD1. The trim removed 0 bases at V and 4 bases at J, leaving 12 bases unmatched. Germline loops: CDR1 DFQATT, CDR2 SNEGSKA (reference sequence). This CDR3 region has 16 residues. The CDR3 region has the DNA TGCAGTGCTAGAGATACCCTTACCGGGACAGAGTACGAGCAGTACTTC. Translation gives CSARDTLTGTEYEQYF.

This clonotype has a count of ten or more. The gene calls are TRBV27 and TRBJ2-2; perhaps D is TRBD1 or TRBD2 (6 bases each). The V end was cut by 4 bases, the J end by 5 bases, with 14 bases between. The CDR3 runs 15 residues. Germline assignment: CDR1 MNHEY and CDR2 SMNVEV (reference sequence). The CDR3 bases are TGTGCCAGCAGTTCCGGGAGAGGGGGGACCGGGGAGCTGTTTTTT. It yields the protein CASSSGRGGTGELFF.

J is TRBJ2-7 and V is TRBV6-5, with a possible D match to TRBD2 (5 bases). Germline CDR1 MNHEY, CDR2 SVGAGI. Trimming took 6 bases from V and 2 from J, leaving 17 bases between them. The CDR3 length is 15 residues. The CDR3 is CASRRGRGNTYEQYF. The DNA for the CDR3 is TGTGCCAGCAGACGAGGACGGGGTAATACCTACGAGCAGTACTTC.

The V gene is TRBV5-1, the J gene TRBJ2-2, with 14 bases aligning to TRBD2. CDR3 length: 16 residues. V trimming: 0 bases; J trimming: 5 bases; junction bases outside the gene matches: 0. Germline CDR1 SGHRS, CDR2 YFSETQ. The CDR3 nucleotides read TGCGCCAGCAGCTTGGGGACTAGCGGGAGGACCGGGGAGCTGTTTTTT. Translation: CASSLGTSGRTGELFF. Drawing the rest from reference TRBV5-1 and TRBJ2-2, the complete variable domain is KAGVTQTPRYLIKTRGQQVTLSCSPISGHRSVSWYQQTPGQGLQFLFEYFSETQRNKGNFPGRFSGRQFSNSRSEMNVSTLELGDSALYLCASSLGTSGRTGELFFGEGSRLTVL.

Many counts were recorded for this clonotype. This chain uses TRBV19 with TRBJ2-2, with D possibly TRBD2 on 6 matching bases. V was shortened by 6 bases and J by 8 bases, with 13 bases between the two germline ends. Germline CDR1 reads LNHDA; CDR2 reads SQIVND (reference sequence). The CDR3 sequence is 13 residues long. The CDR3 coding sequence is TGTGCCAGTAGCACTGACGGGGGTGGGGAGCTGTTTTTT. Protein sequence: CASSTDGGGELFF.

This clonotype has more than one count but fewer than ten. The CDR3 spells CASSPTGLEPLHF. CDR3 DNA sequence: TGTGCCAGCAGCCCTACAGGGCTCGAACCCCTCCACTTT. The rearrangement uses TRBV6-4 and TRBJ1-6, with D perhaps matching TRBD1 (6 bases). Trimming took off 6 bases at V and 12 bases at J, with 15 bases between the two ends. Germline CDR1 reads MRHNA; CDR2 reads SNTAGT. The CDR3 is 13 residues long.

This clonotype was counted ten times or more. The chain employs TRBV7-2 and TRBJ1-2, with D maybe TRBD1 (5 bases). This CDR3 spans 15 amino acids. Per germline, CDR1 SGHTA and CDR2 FQGNSA. V gave up 5 bases and J gave up 5 bases, with 18 bases separating them. The DNA of the CDR3 is TGTGCCAGCAGCCCATCCCCCCGGGACGGATATGGCTACACCTTC. Encoded protein: CASSPSPRDGYGYTF. Full variable domain (remainder filled in from reference TRBV7-2 and TRBJ1-2): GAGVSQSPSNKVTEKGKDVELRCDPISGHTALYWYRQSLGQGLEFLIYFQGNSAPDKSGLPSDRFSAERTGGSVSTLTIQRTQQEDSAVYLCASSPSPRDGYGYTFGSGTRLTVV.

This clonotype occurred a few times. V is TRBV19 and J is TRBJ2-3, with 12 bases identical to TRBD2. In germline, CDR1 is LNHDA, CDR2 SQIVND (reference sequence). The ends lost 6 bases at V and 5 bases at J; junction bases unmatched: 9. The CDR3 consists of 16 residues. In DNA form, the CDR3 reads TGTGCCAGTAGCACTAGCGGGGGGCCCTCTGGAGATACGCAGTATTTT. This translates into CASSTSGGPSGDTQYF.

This clonotype was detected only once. The chain is built from TRBV11-2 and TRBJ2-4; 8 bases are a match to TRBD2. Trimming cost V 1 base and J 8 bases; bases outside gene matches: 7. The CDR3 loop spans 15 amino acids. The germline gives CDR1 SGHAT, CDR2 FQNNGV. CDR3 DNA sequence: TGTGCCAGCAGCTTAGGACGTAGCGGGATATACATTCAGTACTTC. It codes for CASSLGRSGIYIQYF.

The sample holds a few counts of this clonotype. This chain connects TRBV29-1 to TRBJ2-7, with 10 bases lining up with TRBD1. This CDR3 is 13 amino acids long. Looked up from germline, CDR1 is SQVTM and CDR2 is ANQGSEA. The J segment lost 7 bases and the V segment lost 6 bases, leaving 9 bases of the junction unmatched. The CDR3 DNA reads TGCAGCGTACTGACAGGGGGCTTTGAAGAGCAGTACTTC. Protein: CSVLTGGFEEQYF.

V is TRBV29-1 and J is TRBJ2-3; 12 bases are a match to TRBD2. The CDR3 consists of 14 residues. Germline V lookup: CDR1 SQVTM, CDR2 ANQGSEA. V trimming: 7 bases; J trimming: 6 bases; junction bases outside the gene matches: 8. The CDR3 bases are TGCAGCGCGCTAGCGGGAGGGCCCGGGGATACGCAGTATTTT. Translating it yields CSALAGGPGDTQYF.

DNA of the CDR3: TGTGCCGAAAGCACAGGGGGCGACTACGAGCAGTACTTC. The encoded protein is CAESTGGDYEQYF. V and J are TRBV6-1 and TRBJ2-7; 9 nucleotides agree with TRBD1. The germline CDR1 and CDR2 sequences are MNHNS and SASEGT. J gave up 3 bases and V 11 bases, and 8 bases lay outside the gene matches. CDR3 size: 13 residues.

This clonotype was seen many times. V and J are TRBV20-1 and TRBJ2-1, with a possible D match to TRBD1 (6 bases). The CDR3 is 12 residues long. From germline, CDR1 is DFQATT and CDR2 SNEGSKA (reference sequence). V was clipped by 4 bases and J by 8 bases, with 12 bases between them. The CDR3 DNA sequence: TGCAGTGCTACGACAGGCCGGGATGAGCAGTTCTTC. Translating gives CSATTGRDEQFF.

This clonotype was detected ten times or more. The chain uses TRBV5-1 and TRBJ2-7; tentative D call: TRBD1 (6 bases). Trimming cost V 0 bases and J 2 bases, with 21 bases left between them. In germline, CDR1 is SGHRS, CDR2 YFSETQ. This CDR3 has 18 amino acids. CDR3: CASSLVTVWGPVTYEQYF. The DNA for the CDR3 is TGCGCCAGCAGCTTGGTAACGGTTTGGGGGCCCGTCACCTACGAGCAGTACTTC.

This clonotype appeared many times. V usage is TRBV2 and J usage is TRBJ1-1; D might be TRBD1 (6 bases). Trimming left V 8 bases short and J 10 bases short, with 17 bases between. This CDR3 has 12 residues. CDR1 and CDR2 (germline): SNHLY, FYNNEI. The CDR3 coding sequence is TGTGCCAGCCTGGGGGGGCTGGTCGGAGCTTTCTTT. Its translation is CASLGGLVGAFF.

This clonotype occurred many times. The chain recombines TRBV20-1 with TRBJ1-1; TRBD1 aligns across 7 bases. V lost 5 bases, J lost 1 base, and 10 bases stayed unmatched. The CDR3 covers 15 residues. Germline V lookup: CDR1 DFQATT, CDR2 SNEGSKA (reference sequence). In DNA, the CDR3 is TGCAGTGCTGATGGACAGGCTACCAGGAACACTGAAGCTTTCTTT. Translating it yields CSADGQATRNTEAFF.